What follows is one TCR beta chain and its context. The data are from a study of blood T cell repertoires in COVID-19. From germline, CDR1 is SQVTM and CDR2 ANQGSEA. V lost 7 bases and J 9 bases, leaving 16 bases between the germline ends. CDR3 length: 12 residues. Measured with immunoSEQ multiplex PCR; TCRdb has only the in-frame clones, and not every one. Here the sample spans 400,000 to 450,000 clones, about nine tenths being singletons. Sequencing used peripheral blood. The gene calls are TRBV29-1 and TRBJ2-1; TRBD2 might be the D (6 bases). This receptor was identified in a woman aged 25 to 39 with active or convalescent COVID-19. In nucleotides, the CDR3 is TGCAGCGCCGGTGTCCGGGAGTTTGAGCAGTTCTTC. This gives the protein CSAGVREFEQFF.